This T cell receptor beta chain was documented in a study of blood T cells in healthy people across ages. A J-beta primer mix and a sample-barcoded 5' primer were used in a second PCR of about 7 to 12 cycles. TCRdb processed the 5' RACE reads anew with MiXCR; each CDR3 protein has one entry. The sample has around 1,500,000 distinct CDR3 sequences; approximately 30% are singletons. Whole-study findings and limits: Significant beta diversity loss was already apparent by age about 42, declining roughly linearly. A conclusive naive versus antigen-experienced comparison was prevented by the unsorted PBMCs.

A note on this clonotype: Its antigen remains unknown.

Trimming cost V 5 bases and J 5 bases, with 12 bases left between them. Germline-derived CDR1 and CDR2 are LNHNV and YYDKDF (reference sequence). The CDR3 is 13 amino acids. This TCR came from a woman in her twenties or thirties in good health. Sequencing was done on a sample of blood. This chain links TRBV15 with TRBJ2-5; no firm D call. The CDR3 region has the DNA TGTGCCACCAGCTCAACGGGTGGGGAGACCCAGTACTTC. Translation: CATSSTGGETQYF.